Each of the 21 T cell receptor beta chains below was sequenced from the same sample in a study of cytomegalovirus exposure and HLA in healthy donors. The PCR was carried out with 60 Vbeta primers and 13 Jbeta primers. The repertoire was sequenced with immunoSEQ multiplex PCR; TCRdb's copy has only in-frame clones and lacks some. The sample has roughly 110,000 clones, roughly three quarters seen once. The specimen was PBMCs. These receptor sequences come from a man younger than 30 in good health and CMV-seronegative.

The chain is built from TRBV5-4 and TRBJ1-2; the D is unclear. This CDR3 has 16 amino acids. Germline assignment: CDR1 SGHNT and CDR2 YYREEE (reference sequence). The germline V and J ends were trimmed by 4 bases and 4 bases, with 20 bases remaining between them. In DNA, the CDR3 is TGTGCCAGCAGCACGGACGGGGAACTTCGGGGCTATGGCTACACCTTC. Its protein is CASSTDGELRGYGYTF.

The V call is TRBV7-6, the J call TRBJ2-7; 11 bases match TRBD2. The germline V gene has CDR1 SGHVS and CDR2 FNYEAQ. The CDR3 length is 15 residues. V was pared by 1 base and J by 4 bases, with 3 bases of the junction left unmatched. The CDR3 protein is CASSLGPSGGYEQYF. The CDR3 nucleotides are TGTGCCAGCAGCTTAGGTCCTAGCGGGGGGTACGAGCAGTACTTC.

This chain uses TRBV29-1 with TRBJ2-7; TRBD1 agrees at 10 bases. This CDR3 spans 16 amino acids. The junction had 8 bases not matched to a gene; V was cut back by 0 bases and J by 3 bases. CDR1 and CDR2 from the germline V gene are SQVTM and ANQGSEA. The CDR3: CSVEEWRGQGVYEQYF. The CDR3 DNA reads as TGCAGCGTTGAAGAGTGGCGAGGACAGGGGGTCTACGAGCAGTACTTC.

The chain employs TRBV10-3 and TRBJ1-2, with D unresolved. The CDR3 length is 12 residues. The V end lost 3 bases, the J end lost 5 bases, and 7 bases lay between the germline ends. Per germline, CDR1 ENHRY and CDR2 SYGVKD. This chain's CDR3 is CAISDRQYGYTF. The CDR3 nucleotides are TGTGCCATCAGTGACCGCCAGTATGGCTACACCTTC.

V gene TRBV29-1 combines with J gene TRBJ2-1, with 8 nucleotides matching TRBD2. After removal of 3 bases from V and 9 bases from J, the junction contained 7 bases not matched to a gene. There are 13 residues in the CDR3. The germline CDR1 and CDR2 sequences are SQVTM and ANQGSEA. The CDR3 loop is CSVEERGLTEQFF. The DNA of the CDR3 is TGCAGCGTTGAGGAGCGGGGGTTGACTGAGCAGTTCTTC.

V and J are TRBV2 and TRBJ1-4, with D perhaps matching TRBD1 (5 bases). The germline V gene has CDR1 SNHLY and CDR2 FYNNEI. With 6 bases removed from V and 0 bases from J, the gap between germline ends came to 11 bases. CDR3 length: 15 amino acids. The DNA for the CDR3 is TGTGCCAGCAGGGAGGGGTCCTCAACTAATGAAAAACTGTTTTTT. It yields the protein CASREGSSTNEKLFF.

This rearrangement joins TRBV5-4 to TRBJ2-7; 15 nucleotides match TRBD2. Trimming cost V 0 bases and J 2 bases; bases outside gene matches: 6. CDR1 is SGHNT, CDR2 YYREEE, per germline (reference sequence). The CDR3 has 18 amino acids. CDR3 bases: TGTGCCAGCAGCTTGGGGCCGGGACTAGCGGGGGGAACCTACGAGCAGTACTTC. This gives the protein CASSLGPGLAGGTYEQYF. Full variable domain (rest looked up from reference TRBV5-4 and TRBJ2-7): ETGVTQSPTHLIKTRGQQVTLRCSSQSGHNTVSWYQQALGQGPQFIFQYYREEENGRGNFPPRFSGLQFPNYSSELNVNALELDDSALYLCASSLGPGLAGGTYEQYFGPGTRLTVT.

The V gene is TRBV4-3, the J gene TRBJ1-1; TRBD1 is a possible D gene (5 bases). Germline lookup yields CDR1 LGHNA and CDR2 YSLEER. Deletions cut 1 base from V and 0 bases from J, with 12 bases between. The CDR3 consists of 16 residues. CDR3 bases: TGCGCCAGCAGCCAAGTCGGGGGTGGATTGAACACTGAAGCTTTCTTT. Translating gives CASSQVGGGLNTEAFF.

V usage is TRBV7-9 and J usage is TRBJ2-4; D unclear. CDR1 is SEHNR, CDR2 FQNEAQ, per germline (reference sequence). The length of the CDR3 is 14 residues. V lost 5 bases, J lost 12 bases, and 20 bases lay in between. The CDR3 loop is CASSAGSRGGDQYF. CDR3 DNA sequence: TGTGCCAGCAGCGCCGGGTCCCGCGGTGGAGATCAGTACTTC. The full variable domain, rest sourced from reference TRBV7-9 and TRBJ2-4, is DTGVSQNPRHKITKRGQNVTFRCDPISEHNRLYWYRQTLGQGPEFLTYFQNEAQLEKSRLLSDRFSAERPKGSFSTLEIQRTEQGDSAMYLCASSAGSRGGDQYFGAGTRLSVL.

This clone was counted a few times. The V gene is TRBV6-1, the J gene TRBJ1-4, with D hard to call. Germline values: CDR1 MNHNS, CDR2 SASEGT. The CDR3 loop spans 14 amino acids. V was shortened by 2 bases and J by 11 bases, with 15 bases between the two germline ends. The CDR3 DNA sequence: TGTGCCAGCAGTGAAAGCGGAGCTCCTTCCAAACTGTTTTTT. Protein sequence: CASSESGAPSKLFF.

This chain connects TRBV5-1 to TRBJ2-5; 7 bases are shared with TRBD2. In germline, CDR1 is SGHRS, CDR2 YFSETQ. This CDR3 region has 14 residues. With 4 bases clipped from V and 1 base from J, the junction kept 4 bases outside the gene matches. The CDR3 nucleotides read TGCGCCAGCAGCCCGGGACTAACCCAAGAGACCCAGTACTTC. It is translated as CASSPGLTQETQYF.

This rearrangement joins TRBV5-6 to TRBJ2-1, with a weak D call TRBD1 (6 bases). The CDR3 loop spans 11 amino acids. The ends were cut back, 6 bases at V and 8 bases at J, with 9 bases in the middle. Looked up from germline, CDR1 is SGHDT and CDR2 is YYEEEE. The CDR3 loop reads CASINRDEQFF. CDR3 DNA: TGTGCCAGCATTAACAGGGATGAGCAGTTCTTC.

V usage is TRBV29-1 and J usage is TRBJ2-2; 7 nucleotides line up with TRBD1. Germline V gives CDR1 SQVTM, CDR2 ANQGSEA. The CDR3 has 13 residues. V gave up 5 bases and J gave up 3 bases; unmatched junction bases: 3. CDR3 sequence (DNA): TGCAGCGTTCGGCAGGGGGACACCGGGGAGCTGTTTTTT. The encoded protein is CSVRQGDTGELFF.

This chain uses TRBV11-1 with TRBJ1-4, with 10 bases aligning to TRBD1. The CDR3 is made up of 17 amino acids. In germline, CDR1 is SGHAT, CDR2 FQDESV (reference sequence). J lost 8 bases, V lost 5 bases, and 14 bases had no gene match. The chain's CDR3 is CASSQPTGGVSNEKLFF. The CDR3 DNA follows: TGTGCCAGCAGCCAACCGACAGGGGGCGTCTCAAACGAAAAACTGTTTTTT.

This chain joins TRBV28 and TRBJ1-3; D ambiguous. This CDR3 spans 11 amino acids. The germline V and J ends were trimmed by 5 bases and 4 bases, with 3 bases remaining between them. Germline V lookup: CDR1 MDHEN, CDR2 SYDVKM. The CDR3 loop is CASSPGNTIYF. The CDR3 DNA sequence: TGTGCCAGCAGTCCGGGAAACACCATATATTTT.

A single count supports this clone. The gene calls are TRBV9 and TRBJ2-1; the D is unclear. The V end was cut by 0 bases, the J end by 3 bases, with 10 bases between. There are 15 residues in the CDR3. CDR1 and CDR2 from the germline V gene are SGDLS and YYNGEE. The CDR3 DNA reads TGTGCCAGCAGCGTAGCTGCCCAGTTCTACAATGAGCAGTTCTTC. It translates to CASSVAAQFYNEQFF.

This clone was seen only once. The rearrangement links TRBV28 to TRBJ2-1; a possible D gene is TRBD2 (5 bases). The CDR3 length is 13 residues. Germline assignment: CDR1 MDHEN and CDR2 SYDVKM. Trimming removed 6 bases from V and 8 bases from J, with 14 bases in between. Here the CDR3 reads CASSLPPGDEQFF. DNA of the CDR3: TGTGCCAGCAGCTTACCCCCCGGGGATGAGCAGTTCTTC.

The V gene is TRBV28, the J gene TRBJ2-7; a weak D match, TRBD2 (6 bases). The CDR3 sequence is 14 residues long. Looked up from germline, CDR1 is MDHEN and CDR2 is SYDVKM. V lost 2 bases and J lost 0, with 8 bases in between. The CDR3 nucleotides are TGTGCCAGCAGTTTAAGCGGGCTCTCCTACGAGCAGTACTTC. Protein product: CASSLSGLSYEQYF.

This chain uses TRBV6-5 with TRBJ2-3; TRBD2 aligns across 9 bases. Germline V CDR1 and CDR2: MNHEY, SVGAGI. Trimming at V came to 0 bases and at J to 5 bases, leaving 3 bases not matched to a gene. The CDR3 covers 15 residues. This CDR3 reads CASSYSSGGGDTQYF. CDR3 sequence (DNA): TGTGCCAGCAGTTACTCTAGCGGGGGCGGAGATACGCAGTATTTT.

The chain couples TRBV27 to TRBJ2-7, with D possibly TRBD1 on 6 matching bases. Germline V gene sequence: CDR1 MNHEY, CDR2 SMNVEV (reference sequence). The germline V and J ends were trimmed by 6 bases and 3 bases, with 15 bases remaining between them. This CDR3 is built from 14 residues. DNA for the CDR3: TGTGCCAGCAGACTCAGGGGAGCGTTCTACGAGCAGTACTTC. Translated: CASRLRGAFYEQYF.

This chain connects TRBV11-3 to TRBJ2-7, with TRBD1 matching 9 bases. This CDR3 comprises 15 residues. The J segment lost 4 bases and the V segment lost 2 bases, leaving 6 bases of the junction unmatched. The germline CDR1 and CDR2 sequences are SGHNT and YENEEA. The CDR3 DNA reads as TGTGCCAGCAGCTTACACCGGGACAGGGAGTACGAGCAGTACTTC. As protein: CASSLHRDREYEQYF.